Following are 3 T cell receptor beta chains from one sample sequenced in a study of T cell responses to AZD1222 COVID-19 vaccine. Sequencing was performed with immunoSEQ multiplex PCR; in TCRdb, only in-frame clones are kept and a portion is missing. The sample carries fewer than 90,000 clones, approximately 90% recorded once. Specimen: peripheral blood, collected on day 0 of AZD1222 vaccination. The source of these receptors is an adult in good health.

This chain uses TRBV5-6 with TRBJ1-2, with no clear D. The V gene's germline CDR1 is SGHDT and CDR2 YYEEEE. V was trimmed by 0 bases and J by 1 base, leaving 22 bases between them. There are 19 residues in the CDR3. CDR3 sequence (DNA): TGTGCCAGCAGCTTGGATGAGGGTCGGTTTTATGCCCGTAACTATGGCTACACCTTC. Translating gives CASSLDEGRFYARNYGYTF.

V is TRBV11-3 and J is TRBJ2-5; TRBD1 aligns across 9 bases. The ends lost 8 bases at V and 4 bases at J; junction bases unmatched: 8. CDR3 length equals 14 residues. Per the germline V gene, CDR1 is SGHNT and CDR2 is YENEEA. The CDR3 bases are TGTGCCAGCGTAGACCTGGACAGGGGAGAGACCCAGTACTTC. Amino acids: CASVDLDRGETQYF.

V gene TRBV3-1 (or the pseudogene TRBV3-2) combines with J gene TRBJ2-3; TRBD2 matches at 13 bases. The CDR3 contains 18 residues. CDR1 is LGHDT and CDR2 is YNNKEL in the germline V gene (reference sequence). Losses at the gene ends were 0 bases for V and 6 bases for J; bases not matched to a gene: 9. The CDR3 loop reads CASSQDRLAGGGGDTQYF. The CDR3 DNA reads as TGTGCCAGCAGCCAAGATCGACTAGCGGGAGGAGGAGGGGATACGCAGTATTTT.